Shown below are 9 T cell receptor beta chains from a single sample sequenced in a study of glioma-infiltrating T cells after dendritic cell vaccination. This table comes from immunoSEQ multiplex PCR, and its TCRdb copy is limited to in-frame clones, with some not included. The table includes tens of thousands of clones, roughly 78% detected once. The sample consisted of blood, taken before dendritic cell vaccination. The receptor set was obtained from a human donor with glioblastoma.

The chain links TRBV25-1 to TRBJ1-4; 9 positions agree with TRBD1. Germline CDR1 MGHDK, CDR2 SYGVNS. The CDR3 runs 16 residues. V trimming: 3 bases; J trimming: 7 bases; junction bases outside the gene matches: 9. The CDR3 nucleotides are TGTGCCAGCAGTGATGGAGGGACAGGGATAATTGAAAAACTGTTTTTT. Translated, it gives CASSDGGTGIIEKLFF.

The gene calls are TRBV19 and TRBJ1-5, with D possibly being TRBD1 (5 bases). Between the trimmed V and J ends, which lost 3 bases and 0 bases, there was a span of 9 bases. The CDR3 loop spans 15 amino acids. Per the germline V gene, CDR1 is LNHDA and CDR2 is SQIVND (reference sequence). This CDR3 reads CASSISGYSNQPQHF. For the CDR3, the DNA is TGTGCCAGTAGTATTTCAGGGTATAGCAATCAGCCCCAGCATTTT.

The V and J genes are TRBV7-3 and TRBJ1-2, with D tentatively TRBD1 (5 bases). The CDR3 length is 15 residues. In germline, CDR1 is SGHTA, CDR2 FQGTGA. V shed 1 base and J shed 4 bases, with 13 bases lying between them. CDR3 nucleotides: TGTGCCAGCAGCTTAAGCGGCGGGGGGAGCTATGGCTACACCTTC. Translation: CASSLSGGGSYGYTF.

The chain carries TRBV4-1 and TRBJ2-7; TRBD1 agrees at 8 bases. Germline lookup yields CDR1 MGHRA and CDR2 YSYEKL. J was trimmed by 2 bases and V by 0 bases; bases with no gene match: 3. This CDR3 region has 15 residues. The CDR3 is CASSQEDREAYEQYF. The CDR3 DNA reads TGCGCCAGCAGCCAAGAGGACAGGGAAGCCTACGAGCAGTACTTC.

The V gene is TRBV13, the J gene TRBJ1-2, with D unresolved. V lost 6 bases, J lost 4 bases, and 12 bases lay in between. The CDR3 is 13 amino acids. Germline lookup yields CDR1 PRHDT and CDR2 FYEKMQ (reference sequence). Here the CDR3 DNA reads TGTGCCAGCAGTCGCGGGAGCTCCTATGGCTACACCTTC. Protein product: CASSRGSSYGYTF.

V is TRBV7-9 and J is TRBJ2-3; 8 bases are a match to TRBD2. Germline lookup yields CDR1 SEHNR and CDR2 FQNEAQ (reference sequence). V dropped 2 bases and J dropped 1; count of bases not matched to a gene: 8. The CDR3 length is 17 residues. This chain's CDR3 is CASSLLASGFGTDTQYF. The CDR3 bases are TGTGCCAGCAGCTTACTCGCTAGCGGGTTCGGCACAGATACGCAGTATTTT.

The V and J genes are TRBV27 and TRBJ1-4; TRBD1 agrees at 7 bases. Germline trimming cut 7 bases from V and 3 bases from J; bases unmatched to any gene: 5. Germline CDR1 MNHEY, CDR2 SMNVEV (reference sequence). The CDR3 spans 14 residues. The CDR3 sequence is CASTRQGANEKLFF. As DNA, the CDR3 is TGTGCCAGCACGCGACAGGGAGCTAATGAAAAACTGTTTTTT.

The chain employs TRBV19 and TRBJ2-3; a weak D match, TRBD2 (6 bases). The germline V and J ends were trimmed by 7 bases and 2 bases, with 19 bases remaining between them. This CDR3 comprises 16 residues. Germline CDR1 reads LNHDA; CDR2 reads SQIVND (reference sequence). The CDR3 DNA is TGTGCCAGTAACCTTGGATGGGCGGGAACCACAGATACGCAGTATTTT. This translates into CASNLGWAGTTDTQYF.

The chain uses TRBV5-8 and TRBJ2-3, with D possibly TRBD2 on 6 matching bases. The V end was cut by 0 bases, the J end by 3 bases, with 11 bases between. This CDR3 comprises 15 residues. Germline CDR1 SGHTS, CDR2 YDEGEE. The CDR3 here is CASSLGRRATDTQYF. The CDR3 region has the DNA TGTGCCAGCAGCTTGGGACGGAGGGCGACAGATACGCAGTATTTT.